The rows below give T cell receptor beta chains drawn from one sample of a study of T cell responses to AZD1222 COVID-19 vaccine. Libraries were prepared by immunoSEQ multiplex PCR; TCRdb keeps only in-frame clonotypes and omits some of them. The table lists approximately 120,000 clones, over 85% of them singletons. The sample consisted of peripheral blood, taken on day 0 of AZD1222 vaccination. The receptors shown here come from an adult in good health. CDR3s include the opening cysteine and the closing phenylalanine or tryptophan. The D gene is left open where the match is weak. Clone size is not always given. Where it is, it says once, few, many or a class for expanded clones.

>TRBV7-8|TRBJ2-3|NA|TRBD2
CASSFGLAVTDTQYF
TGTGCCAGCAGCTTTGGACTAGCGGTCACAGATACGCAGTATTTT
>TRBV6-1|TRBJ1-4|NA|NA
CASSEVSGGNEKLFF
TGTGCCAGCAGTGAAGTGTCGGGGGGGAATGAAAAACTGTTTTTT
>TRBV6-5|TRBJ1-2|NA|NA
CASSDRGGYGYTF
TGTGCCAGCTCCGACCGGGGCGGCTATGGCTACACCTTC
>TRBV5-4|TRBJ2-7|NA|NA
CASSLGGTVSYEQYF
TGTGCCAGCAGCTTGGGAGGGACCGTGTCCTACGAGCAGTACTTC
>TRBV18|TRBJ2-3|NA|NA
CASSPQGTSTDTQYF
TGTGCCAGCTCACCTCAGGGGACTAGCACAGATACGCAGTATTTT
>TRBV11-3|TRBJ2-2|once|NA
CASSLGRAGELFF
TGTGCCAGCAGCTTAGGTAGAGCCGGGGAGCTGTTTTTT
>TRBV9|TRBJ1-2|NA|NA
CASSVRTGYGYTF
TGTGCCAGCAGCGTCAGGACGGGCTATGGCTACACCTTC
>TRBV5-1|TRBJ1-1|NA|NA
CASSLEGECFF
TGCGCCAGCAGCTTGGAGGGGGAGTGTTTCTTT
>TRBV9|TRBJ1-1|NA|NA
CASSLTPATATEAFF
TGTGCCAGCAGCTTAACCCCGGCGACAGCCACTGAAGCTTTCTTT
>TRBV19|TRBJ1-1|NA|TRBD1
CAIADRGGTEAFF
TGTGCCATAGCGGACAGGGGTGGCACTGAAGCTTTCTTT
>TRBV14|TRBJ1-1|NA|NA
CASSQDWEPGNTEAFF
TGTGCCAGCAGCCAAGATTGGGAGCCGGGGAACACTGAAGCTTTCTTT
>TRBV2|TRBJ1-2|NA|NA
CASSVRGEDYGYTF
TGTGCCAGCAGTGTACGGGGAGAAGACTATGGCTACACCTTC
>TRBV7-9|TRBJ1-2|NA|NA
CASSLKATPNYGYTF
TGTGCCAGCAGCTTAAAGGCCACCCCAAACTATGGCTACACCTTC
>TRBV7-2|TRBJ2-2|NA|TRBD2
CASSFPRLAGADTGELFF
TGTGCCAGCAGCTTTCCGAGACTAGCGGGGGCAGACACCGGGGAGCTGTTTTTT
>TRBV5-1|TRBJ2-1|NA|NA
CASSLQGNPYNEQFF
TGCGCCAGCAGCTTACAGGGAAATCCCTACAATGAGCAGTTCTTC
>TRBV6-5|TRBJ1-1|NA|NA
CASSPPGGRTEAFF
TGTGCCAGCAGTCCCCCGGGGGGGCGCACTGAAGCTTTCTTT
>TRBV27|TRBJ1-1|NA|TRBD1
CASSLSRGRTEAFF
TGTGCCAGCAGTTTATCGAGGGGGCGTACTGAAGCTTTCTTT
>TRBV25-1|TRBJ1-2|NA|NA
CASRDTYGYTF
TGTGCCAGCAGGGACACCTATGGCTACACCTTC
>TRBV30|TRBJ1-3|few|NA
CAWSVLQSSGNTIYF
TGTGCCTGGAGTGTTTTACAGAGCTCTGGAAACACCATATATTTT
>TRBV6-6|TRBJ2-5|NA|NA
CASSYGGLETQYF
TGTGCCAGCAGTTATGGGGGACTGGAGACCCAGTACTTC
>TRBV9|TRBJ1-2|NA|NA
CASSPRWGYGYTF
TGTGCCAGCAGCCCCCGGTGGGGGTATGGCTACACCTTC
>TRBV6-5|TRBJ2-4|NA|NA
CASSYSVGRAKNIQYF
TGTGCCAGCAGTTACTCGGTCGGGCGAGCCAAAAACATTCAGTACTTC
>TRBV4-1|TRBJ2-3|NA|NA
CASSQVGEDTQYF
TGCGCCAGCAGCCAAGTAGGCGAAGATACGCAGTATTTT
>TRBV28|TRBJ1-1|NA|NA
CASSPNPYTEAFF
TGTGCCAGCAGCCCTAACCCCTACACTGAAGCTTTCTTT
>TRBV5-1|TRBJ1-2|NA|NA
CASSLQNYGYTF
TGCGCCAGCAGTCTGCAAAACTATGGCTACACCTTC
>TRBV30|TRBJ1-4|NA|TRBD1
CACIPGTGGVNEKLFF
TGTGCCTGTATCCCCGGGACAGGGGGCGTAAATGAAAAACTGTTTTTT
>TRBV11-3|TRBJ2-1|NA|TRBD1
CASSLSGGTAGNEQFF
TGTGCCAGCAGCTTATCAGGGGGTACGGCAGGTAATGAGCAGTTCTTC
>TRBV5-1|TRBJ1-3|NA|NA
CASRWDSGNTIYF
TGCGCCAGCAGGTGGGACTCTGGAAACACCATATATTTT
>TRBV18|TRBJ1-1|NA|NA
CASSPYPRQHTEAFF
TGTGCCAGCTCACCCTACCCCCGGCAGCACACTGAAGCTTTCTTT
>TRBV7-2|TRBJ1-2|NA|NA
CASSPGPDWYGYTF
TGTGCCAGCAGCCCAGGGCCCGATTGGTATGGCTACACCTTC
>TRBV27|TRBJ1-1|NA|TRBD1
CASSWGRPRQGSNTEAFF
TGTGCCAGCAGTTGGGGGAGGCCGCGACAGGGTTCGAACACTGAAGCTTTCTTT
>TRBV3-1/TRBV3-2|TRBJ2-7|NA|TRBD1
CASSQDQGAPSYEQYF
TGTGCCAGCAGCCAAGATCAGGGGGCCCCCTCCTACGAGCAGTACTTC
>TRBV6-6|TRBJ2-2|NA|NA
CASSYPRQANTGELFF
TGTGCCAGCAGTTACCCTCGACAGGCAAACACCGGGGAGCTGTTTTTT
>TRBV7-2|TRBJ1-2|NA|TRBD1
CASSPGTGWDGYTF
TGTGCCAGCAGCCCGGGGACAGGGTGGGATGGCTACACCTTC
>TRBV5-1|TRBJ2-5|NA|NA
CASSLVALQETQYF
TGCGCCAGCAGCTTGGTCGCGCTGCAAGAGACCCAGTACTTC
>TRBV29-1|TRBJ1-1|NA|NA
CSVDRGLNTEAFF
TGCAGCGTCGATAGAGGCCTGAACACTGAAGCTTTCTTT
>TRBV6-5|TRBJ1-5|once|NA
CASGDRGQYQHF
TGTGCCAGCGGGGATAGGGGTCAATACCAGCATTTT
>TRBV3-1/TRBV3-2|TRBJ1-1|NA|NA
CASSQGETEAFF
TGTGCCAGCAGCCAAGGAGAAACTGAAGCTTTCTTT
>TRBV2|TRBJ2-2|NA|NA
CASRGTIPGELFF
TGTGCCAGCAGGGGGACGATCCCCGGGGAGCTGTTTTTT
>TRBV5-1|TRBJ1-5|NA|NA
CASSPGEERGQPQHF
TGCGCCAGCAGCCCCGGGGAAGAACGCGGTCAGCCCCAGCATTTT
>TRBV11-3|TRBJ2-1|NA|TRBD1
CASSIGTDSYNEQFF
TGTGCCAGCAGCATCGGGACAGACTCCTACAATGAGCAGTTCTTC
>TRBV5-8|TRBJ2-7|NA|NA
CASSTENLHEQYF
TGTGCCAGCAGCACAGAAAATCTCCACGAGCAGTACTTC
>TRBV2|TRBJ1-1|NA|TRBD1
CASSEDTGGDTEAFF
TGTGCCAGCAGTGAAGATACAGGGGGGGATACTGAAGCTTTCTTT
>TRBV7-8|TRBJ1-2|NA|NA
CASSAIIIGTLRSGYTF
TGTGCCAGCAGCGCCATCATCATAGGCACTCTAAGGAGCGGCTACACCTTC
>TRBV19|TRBJ2-3|NA|TRBD2
CASSIAGAGYTQYF
TGTGCCAGTAGTATAGCCGGAGCGGGGTATACGCAGTATTTT
>TRBV20-1|TRBJ1-3|NA|NA
CSAREGNTIYF
TGCAGTGCTAGGGAGGGAAACACCATATATTTT
>TRBV19|TRBJ1-5|NA|NA
CASSIGGFNQPQHF
TGTGCCAGTAGTATAGGGGGGTTTAATCAGCCCCAGCATTTT
>TRBV7-2|TRBJ1-5|NA|TRBD1
CASSSTGVWQPQHF
TGTGCCAGCAGCTCTACAGGGGTGTGGCAGCCCCAGCATTTT
>TRBV2|TRBJ1-5|once|NA
CASSLRSSQQPQHF
TGTGCCAGCAGTCTTAGATCTTCTCAACAGCCCCAGCATTTT
>TRBV5-1|TRBJ1-2|NA|NA
CASRPYGTAPNYGYTF
TGCGCCAGCCGCCCATATGGGACGGCCCCTAACTATGGCTACACCTTC
>TRBV6-6|TRBJ2-7|once|TRBD1
CASSYGTGATHEQYF
TGTGCCAGCAGTTACGGGACAGGGGCGACTCACGAGCAGTACTTC
>TRBV7-9|TRBJ1-2|NA|NA
CASSLGAGFGYTF
TGTGCCAGCAGCTTAGGAGCCGGGTTCGGCTACACCTTC